This T cell receptor beta chain was sequenced for a study of blood T cells in healthy people across ages. Study context: Per two T cells, template switching captured roughly one barcoded beta molecule.

Combining a sample-barcoded 5' primer with a J-beta primer mix, a second PCR ran for about 7 to 12 cycles. TCRdb called the 5' RACE reads again in MiXCR, with one record for every CDR3 protein. The profile covers 1.5 million to 2 million distinct CDR3 sequences, with about 28% appearing a single time and 7% to 9% taken by the ten largest. From germline, CDR1 is SGHTA and CDR2 FQGTGA. This CDR3 has 15 amino acids. The J segment lost 5 bases and the V segment lost 5 bases, leaving 11 bases of the junction unmatched. On this clonotype itself: Antigen unknown.

Findings and caveats of the study: When set beside aged donors, long-lived donors presented more naive CD4+ cells and higher diversity.

The chain employs TRBV7-3 and TRBJ2-5, with TRBD2 matching 7 bases. The origin of this receptor is a woman aged 30 to 39 in good health. The sequenced sample was blood. The CDR3 loop reads CASSPTTGGGETQYF. In DNA form, the CDR3 reads TGTGCCAGCAGCCCCACAACGGGGGGAGGGGAGACCCAGTACTTC.